The 10 T cell receptor beta chains below were found in one sample sequenced in a study of PD-L1 blockade in urothelial cancer. TCRdb's table, derived via immunoSEQ multiplex PCR, lists solely in-frame clones and lacks some. Altogether fewer than 130,000 clones are present, roughly 84% being singletons, with the ten largest covering 2% to 2.5%. Sequencing was performed on PBMCs, taken around atezolizumab (anti-PD-L1) treatment. These receptor sequences come from a man in his fifties or sixties with urothelial cancer.

This chain joins TRBV7-2 and TRBJ2-2; D call uncertain. CDR1 and CDR2 (germline): SGHTA, FQGNSA. V dropped 1 base and J dropped 6 bases, with 12 bases sitting between them. The CDR3 has 15 residues. Here the CDR3 reads CASSLGWLPAGELFF. The DNA of the CDR3 is TGTGCCAGCAGCTTAGGCTGGCTCCCCGCCGGGGAGCTGTTTTTT.

This clone was recorded once. This rearrangement joins TRBV21-1 to TRBJ1-3. TRBV21-1 is a pseudogene locus. The CDR3 runs to 15 residues. The CDR3 DNA follows: TGTGCCAGCAGCAAAGGGGGAGGCACTGGAAATACCATATATTTT. Encoded protein: CASSKGGGTGNTIYF.

This clone has just a few counts. The V and J genes are TRBV7-9 and TRBJ1-4, with D tentatively TRBD1 (6 bases). Trimming removed 5 bases at V and 6 bases at J, with 16 bases between. CDR3 size: 15 residues. Per germline, CDR1 SEHNR and CDR2 FQNEAQ (reference sequence). This CDR3 reads CASSDRQAYDEKLFF. The CDR3 DNA is TGTGCCAGCAGCGACCGACAGGCGTATGATGAAAAACTGTTTTTT.

The chain is built from TRBV28 and TRBJ2-2; TRBD1 matches 9 bases. CDR3 size: 16 residues. The germline V gene has CDR1 MDHEN and CDR2 SYDVKM. V lost 6 bases to trimming and J lost 4 bases; unmatched junction nucleotides: 9. CDR3 amino acids: CASRVPLGQGTGELFF. CDR3 sequence (DNA): TGTGCCAGCAGAGTCCCCTTGGGACAGGGCACCGGGGAGCTGTTTTTT.

This clone was recorded once. The V call is TRBV5-1, the J call TRBJ2-7; TRBD2 matches 10 bases. Germline assignment: CDR1 SGHRS and CDR2 YFSETQ. CDR3 length: 16 amino acids. Trimming at V came to 0 bases and at J to 7 bases, leaving 10 bases not matched to a gene. The CDR3 sequence is CASSLVASGSLREQYF. The CDR3 DNA sequence: TGCGCCAGCAGCTTGGTTGCTAGCGGGAGTCTAAGGGAGCAGTACTTC.

The chain recombines TRBV5-1 with TRBJ1-4; 7 nucleotides match TRBD1. In germline, CDR1 is SGHRS, CDR2 YFSETQ. The CDR3 is 15 amino acids. The V segment lost 7 bases and the J segment 5 bases; nucleotides outside the gene matches: 11. CDR3 DNA: TGCGCCAGCGGCCGGAGGGGACAGCGGAATGAAAAACTGTTTTTT. Translation gives CASGRRGQRNEKLFF.

The chain carries TRBV28 and TRBJ1-1; 7 bases align to TRBD1. The germline V gene encodes CDR1 MDHEN and CDR2 SYDVKM. Unmatched junction bases numbered 7, after V lost 6 bases and J lost 3 bases. This CDR3 contains 14 residues. The CDR3 DNA follows: TGTGCCAGCAGAGTGGGACAGAGCTACACTGAAGCTTTCTTT. This sequence encodes CASRVGQSYTEAFF.

This clone was picked up a small number of times. This rearrangement joins TRBV28 to TRBJ1-4; 7 nucleotides align to TRBD1. Germline values: CDR1 MDHEN, CDR2 SYDVKM. V lost 6 bases and J lost 7; bases outside the gene matches: 8. The CDR3 extends over 14 amino acids. This CDR3 is CASRRPGQTEKLFF. CDR3 coding DNA: TGTGCCAGCAGGCGCCCGGGACAGACTGAAAAACTGTTTTTT.

The chain is built from TRBV2 and TRBJ2-3; maybe TRBD2 (6 bases). V lost 5 bases to trimming and J lost 2 bases, with 11 bases between them. CDR1 and CDR2 from the germline V gene are SNHLY and FYNNEI. This CDR3 contains 14 residues. For the CDR3, the DNA is TGTGCCAGCAGTACAAGGGACTTCACAGATACGCAGTATTTT. It translates to CASSTRDFTDTQYF.

The V call is TRBV6-5, the J call TRBJ1-1; D is unresolved. The CDR3 loop spans 14 amino acids. Germline V CDR1 and CDR2: MNHEY, SVGAGI. V dropped 6 bases and J dropped 0 bases, with 11 bases sitting between them. For the CDR3, the DNA is TGTGCCAGCAGACGTATCAACTTGAACACTGAAGCTTTCTTT. As protein: CASRRINLNTEAFF.